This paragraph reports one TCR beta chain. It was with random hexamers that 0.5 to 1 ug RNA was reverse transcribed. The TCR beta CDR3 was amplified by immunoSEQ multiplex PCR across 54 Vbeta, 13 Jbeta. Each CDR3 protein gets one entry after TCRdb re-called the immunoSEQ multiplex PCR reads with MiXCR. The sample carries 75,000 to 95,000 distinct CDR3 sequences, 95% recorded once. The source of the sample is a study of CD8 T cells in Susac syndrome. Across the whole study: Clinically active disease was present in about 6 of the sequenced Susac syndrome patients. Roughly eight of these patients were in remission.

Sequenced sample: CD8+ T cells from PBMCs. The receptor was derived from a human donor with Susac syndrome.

The CDR3 reads CSVERPGPYNEQFF. The CDR3 DNA reads TGCAGCGTTGAACGCCCGGGGCCCTACAATGAGCAGTTCTTC. This chain links TRBV29-1 with TRBJ2-1; D may match TRBD1 or TRBD2 (5 bases each). V was pared by 2 bases and J by 2 bases, with 10 bases between. This CDR3 spans 14 amino acids. Looked up from germline, CDR1 is SQVTM and CDR2 is ANQGSEA.